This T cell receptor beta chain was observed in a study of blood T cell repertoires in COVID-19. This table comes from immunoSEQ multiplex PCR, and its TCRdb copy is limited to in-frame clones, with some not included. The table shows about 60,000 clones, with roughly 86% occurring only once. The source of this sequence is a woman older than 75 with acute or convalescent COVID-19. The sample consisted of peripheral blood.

The CDR3, as DNA: TGTGCCAGCTCACCTTCGACAGGGGCTACTGGAAACACCATATATTTT. It translates to CASSPSTGATGNTIYF. The rearrangement joins TRBV18 to TRBJ1-3, with 8 bases that match TRBD1. Germline V gene sequence: CDR1 KGHSH, CDR2 LQKENI. The J segment lost 2 bases and the V segment lost 3 bases, leaving 6 bases of the junction unmatched. This CDR3 spans 16 amino acids.